This entry lists 5 T cell receptor beta chains sequenced from one sample in a study of cytomegalovirus exposure and HLA in healthy donors. Primers included in the PCR were 60 Vbeta and 13 Jbeta primers. TCRdb keeps only in-frame clones here, not all; method: immunoSEQ multiplex PCR. The repertoire shows around 40,000 clones; the top ten hold 1% to 1.5%. The specimen sequenced was PBMCs. The receptors come from a man aged 30 to 39 in good health and CMV-seronegative.

This sequence joins TRBV9 and TRBJ2-7, with TRBD1 as a possible D gene (6 bases). The germline V and J ends were trimmed by 0 bases and 2 bases, with 12 bases remaining between them. CDR3 length equals 15 residues. The germline CDR1 and CDR2 sequences are SGDLS and YYNGEE. CDR3 sequence (DNA): TGTGCCAGCAGCGTAGTGGCAGGGGCCACCTACGAGCAGTACTTC. The encoded protein is CASSVVAGATYEQYF.

J is TRBJ2-7 and V is TRBV5-1, with 13 bases fitting TRBD2. The V and J ends lost 4 bases and 3 bases, in that order; junction bases with no gene match: 7. This CDR3 is built from 16 residues. Germline lookup yields CDR1 SGHRS and CDR2 YFSETQ. CDR3 bases: TGCGCCAGCAGCCGTATAACTAGCGGGAGGGACTACGAGCAGTACTTC. Translation: CASSRITSGRDYEQYF. The whole variable domain, remainder taken from reference TRBV5-1 and TRBJ2-7, is KAGVTQTPRYLIKTRGQQVTLSCSPISGHRSVSWYQQTPGQGLQFLFEYFSETQRNKGNFPGRFSGRQFSNSRSEMNVSTLELGDSALYLCASSRITSGRDYEQYFGPGTRLTVT.

This sequence joins TRBV10-1 and TRBJ2-7; 11 bases are a match to TRBD2. CDR3 length equals 19 residues. The V segment lost 5 bases and the J segment 2 bases; nucleotides outside the gene matches: 17. The germline gives CDR1 WNHNN, CDR2 SYGVQD (reference sequence). The CDR3 coding sequence is TGCGCCAGCAGTCCCCTACTAGCGGGAGAAGTAGGGGGCACCTACGAGCAGTACTTC. It is translated as CASSPLLAGEVGGTYEQYF.

The chain combines TRBV6-5 with TRBJ1-2; 7 nucleotides agree with TRBD1. The CDR3 is made up of 13 amino acids. V lost 5 bases and J lost 2; bases outside the gene matches: 2. Germline V gene lookup returns CDR1 MNHEY and CDR2 SVGAGI. CDR3 sequence reads: CASSTDRNYGYTF. DNA of the CDR3: TGTGCCAGCAGTACGGACAGGAACTATGGCTACACCTTC.

This chain connects TRBV5-1 to TRBJ2-7; D possibly corresponds to TRBD1 (5 bases). CDR1 is SGHRS, CDR2 YFSETQ, per germline. CDR3 length: 16 residues. V was trimmed by 2 bases and J by 2 bases, leaving 17 bases between them. DNA of the CDR3: TGCGCCAGCAGCTTACCAGATACAGGAAACGCCTACGAGCAGTACTTC. This sequence encodes CASSLPDTGNAYEQYF.